The 3 T cell receptor beta chains below were found in one sample sequenced in a study of blood T cell repertoires in COVID-19. Method: immunoSEQ multiplex PCR; TCRdb's copy keeps in-frame clones and lacks some. The sample includes approximately 190,000 clones, roughly nine tenths of them seen just once. The sequenced sample was PBMCs or T cells enriched from blood (not recorded which). The source of these receptors is a woman aged 40 to 50 in a cohort exposed to, infected with or recovered from COVID-19 (not recorded which).

The chain has TRBV7-9 and TRBJ2-5, with D hard to call. The germline V and J ends were trimmed by 5 bases and 0 bases, with 13 bases remaining between them. Germline V CDR1 and CDR2: SEHNR, FQNEAQ (reference sequence). The CDR3 has 15 residues. CDR3 nucleotides: TGTGCCAGCAGCCAGGCCGTAGAGTACCAAGAGACCCAGTACTTC. Protein sequence: CASSQAVEYQETQYF.

The genes are TRBV5-4 and TRBJ2-7; 8 bases fit TRBD1. J gave up 6 bases and V 1 base, and 9 bases lay outside the gene matches. The length of the CDR3 is 15 residues. Germline-derived CDR1 and CDR2 are SGHNT and YYREEE (reference sequence). CDR3 protein: CASSLLRTGLGEQYF. CDR3 in DNA: TGTGCCAGCAGCTTGTTAAGGACAGGGCTCGGCGAGCAGTACTTC. The full variable domain, its missing parts supplied by reference TRBV5-4 and TRBJ2-7, is ETGVTQSPTHLIKTRGQQVTLRCSSQSGHNTVSWYQQALGQGPQFIFQYYREEENGRGNFPPRFSGLQFPNYSSELNVNALELDDSALYLCASSLLRTGLGEQYFGPGTRLTVT.

This clone has a handful of counts. DNA of the CDR3: TGTGCCAGCAGTCCCGGGACTGACCAAGAGACCCAGTACTTC. It translates to CASSPGTDQETQYF. V usage is TRBV6-2 or TRBV6-3 and J usage is TRBJ2-5; D might be TRBD2 (6 bases). CDR1 is MNHEY and CDR2 is SVGEGT in the germline V gene. Trimming removed 5 bases from V and 0 bases from J, with 10 bases in between. The CDR3 totals 14 residues.